The rows below give T cell receptor beta chains drawn from one sample of a study of radiation and T cells in renal cell carcinoma. The assay was immunoSEQ multiplex PCR, and TCRdb's table has in-frame clones only and misses some. The sample yields 70,000 to 95,000 clones, approximately 83% seen once. This specimen was blood, taken from a patient whose treatment included radiotherapy and nephrectomy. The receptors come from a man in his 60s with renal cell carcinoma. CDR3s include the opening cysteine and the closing phenylalanine or tryptophan. A D gene is named only where the DNA matches it firmly. The size field is filled for only some rows; it gives once, few, many or a size class.

TRBJ1-5,few,TRBV27,TRBD1,CATKTGIIGNQPQHF,TGTGCCACCAAGACAGGGATCATCGGCAATCAGCCCCAGCATTTT
TRBJ1-2,NA,TRBV4-1,NA,CASSQTRDLINYGYTF,TGCGCCAGCAGCCAAACCCGGGATCTAATAAACTATGGCTACACCTTC
TRBJ2-5,once,TRBV7-6,NA,CASSLAQWETQYF,TGTGCCAGCAGCTTAGCGCAGTGGGAGACCCAGTACTTC
TRBJ2-5,few,TRBV12-5,NA,CASGSGQGFEETQYF,TGTGCTAGTGGTAGTGGGCAGGGATTCGAAGAGACCCAGTACTTC
TRBJ1-1,once,TRBV27,NA,CASSLLGGSTEAFF,TGTGCCAGCAGTTTATTGGGGGGATCAACTGAAGCTTTCTTT
TRBJ2-2,NA,TRBV5-1,NA,CASSLDGGTNTGELFF,TGCGCCAGCAGCTTGGACGGGGGTACGAACACCGGGGAGCTGTTTTTT
TRBJ2-7,NA,TRBV27,NA,CASSPVDSYEQYF,TGTGCCAGCAGTCCTGTGGACAGTTACGAGCAGTACTTC
TRBJ1-1,NA,TRBV28,TRBD1,CASSLYRQGYGTEAFF,TGTGCCAGCAGTTTATATAGACAGGGGTATGGAACTGAAGCTTTCTTT
TRBJ2-3,NA,TRBV4-3,NA,CASSQGYASTDTQYF,TGCGCCAGCAGCCAAGGATACGCGAGCACAGATACGCAGTATTTT
TRBJ2-4,NA,TRBV15,NA,CATSRDPQNIQYF,TGTGCCACCAGCAGAGACCCTCAAAACATTCAGTACTTC
TRBJ2-1,few,TRBV7-2,TRBD2,CASSSREREAYEQFF,TGTGCCAGCAGCTCCCGCGAGCGGGAGGCATATGAGCAGTTCTTC
TRBJ2-2,NA,TRBV12-1,NA,CASSRGLAGENTGELFF,TGTGCCAGCAGCCGCGGACTAGCGGGAGAGAACACCGGGGAGCTGTTTTTT
TRBJ2-3,NA,TRBV4-3,TRBD2,CASSQEAGAFTDTQYF,TGCGCCAGCAGCCAAGAGGCGGGAGCTTTCACAGATACGCAGTATTTT
TRBJ2-7,NA,TRBV6-1,TRBD1,CASGTPGQGTKQYF,TGTGCCAGCGGAACTCCGGGACAGGGTACGAAGCAGTACTTC
TRBJ2-3,NA,TRBV28,NA,CASSSLAGGKSDTQYF,TGTGCCAGCAGTTCCTTAGCCGGCGGGAAGTCAGATACGCAGTATTTT
TRBJ2-7,few,TRBV7-2,NA,CASSLNPSGEQYF,TGTGCCAGCAGCTTAAACCCGAGTGGGGAGCAGTACTTC
TRBJ2-3,NA,TRBV7-2,NA,CASSLPSTDTQYF,TGTGCCAGCAGCTTGCCTAGCACAGATACGCAGTATTTT
TRBJ2-1,NA,TRBV4-2,TRBD1,CASSLRTGGGNEQFF,TGTGCCAGCAGCCTCCGGACAGGGGGGGGTAATGAGCAGTTCTTC
TRBJ1-2,once,TRBV4-2,TRBD1,CASSQDPLNRGSGYTF,TGTGCCAGCAGCCAAGACCCCCTCAACAGGGGGAGCGGCTACACCTTC
TRBJ2-7,NA,TRBV29-1,NA,CSVEIHGDSYEQYF,TGCAGCGTTGAAATCCACGGAGATTCCTACGAGCAGTACTTC
TRBJ2-7,NA,TRBV10-2,TRBD2,CASSDFRTSASYEQYF,TGCGCCAGCAGTGATTTCCGGACTAGCGCTTCCTACGAGCAGTACTTC
TRBJ2-7,NA,TRBV7-7,NA,CASSLKCRWKTAPHEQYF,TGTGCCAGCAGTCTAAAGTGTAGGTGGAAAACCGCACCCCACGAGCAGTACTTC
TRBJ2-1,NA,TRBV13,TRBD2,CASSPRLAVPYNEQFF,TGTGCCAGCAGCCCACGACTAGCGGTCCCCTACAATGAGCAGTTCTTC
TRBJ2-1,NA,TRBV5-1,TRBD2,CASTSSGSSYNEQFF,TGCGCCAGCACCTCTAGCGGGAGCTCCTACAATGAGCAGTTCTTC
TRBJ2-6,NA,TRBV9,NA,CASSVVGSGANVLTF,TGTGCCAGCAGCGTAGTCGGCTCTGGGGCCAACGTCCTGACTTTC
TRBJ2-7,NA,TRBV27,TRBD2,CASSPGLAPWDYEQYF,TGTGCCAGCTCACCGGGACTAGCGCCCTGGGACTACGAGCAGTACTTC
TRBJ2-7,NA,TRBV30,NA,CAWSMSGGSNEQYF,TGTGCCTGGAGTATGAGTGGGGGGTCTAACGAGCAGTACTTC
TRBJ1-4,few,TRBV5-1,TRBD1,CASSVGTGETTNEKLFF,TGCGCCAGCAGCGTCGGGACAGGGGAGACGACTAATGAAAAACTGTTTTTT
TRBJ2-3,NA,TRBV28,NA,CASSLKDTQYF,TGTGCCAGCAGTTTAAAGGATACGCAGTATTTT